Shown below are 11 T cell receptor beta chains from a single sample sequenced in a study of graft-versus-host responses after intestinal transplantation. The method was immunoSEQ multiplex PCR; TCRdb's version includes in-frame clones alone and lacks a portion of them. The table shows fewer than 45,000 clones, with over 75% occurring only once. The source was PBMCs, collected 524 days after transplant. The receptors shown here come from a human patient who received an intestinal transplant, so some T cells may come from the graft donor.

The chain joins TRBV4-3 to TRBJ1-2; D unresolved. The CDR3 is 14 amino acids. V was trimmed by 1 base and J by 2 bases, leaving 8 bases between them. Looked up from germline, CDR1 is LGHNA and CDR2 is YSLEER. CDR3 residues: CASSQAVSNYGYTF. Written as DNA, the CDR3 is TGCGCCAGCAGCCAAGCGGTCTCCAACTATGGCTACACCTTC.

The CDR3 sequence is CASSLRGRSTDTQYF. The DNA of the CDR3 is TGTGCCAGCAGCCTCCGGGGGAGGAGCACAGATACGCAGTATTTT. The chain has TRBV9 and TRBJ2-3; tentatively, D is TRBD2 (6 bases). CDR1 is SGDLS, CDR2 YYNGEE, per germline. This CDR3 comprises 15 residues. Between the trimmed V and J ends, which lost 4 bases and 0 bases, there was a span of 12 bases.

This rearrangement joins TRBV4-2 to TRBJ1-4, with a tentative D call TRBD1 (5 bases). The germline gives CDR1 LGHNA, CDR2 YNFKEQ. CDR3 length: 14 residues. Trimming left V 4 bases short and J 14 bases short, with 20 bases between. The CDR3 here is CASSPTGRGERLFF. The CDR3, as DNA: TGTGCCAGCAGCCCAACGGGACGCGGGGAAAGGCTGTTTTTT.

This clone appeared a single time. The gene calls are TRBV7-9 and TRBJ2-1; tentatively, D is TRBD1 or TRBD2 (5 bases each). CDR3 length: 14 amino acids. The V end was cut by 10 bases, the J end by 4 bases, with 17 bases between. Germline V gene sequence: CDR1 SEHNR, CDR2 FQNEAQ (reference sequence). The CDR3 DNA follows: TGTGCCACTCCCGGGACCGCGGATTACAATGAGCAGTTCTTC. Protein sequence: CATPGTADYNEQFF. Complete variable domain (other parts from reference TRBV7-9 and TRBJ2-1): DTGVSQNPRHKITKRGQNVTFRCDPISEHNRLYWYRQTLGQGPEFLTYFQNEAQLEKSRLLSDRFSAERPKGSFSTLEIQRTEQGDSAMYLCATPGTADYNEQFFGPGTRLTVL.

The V call is TRBV5-8, the J call TRBJ2-7, with D perhaps matching TRBD1 or TRBD2 (5 bases each). Deletions cut 2 bases from V and 2 bases from J, with 11 bases between. The CDR3 runs to 14 residues. Germline V gives CDR1 SGHTS, CDR2 YDEGEE. The CDR3 here is CASSLGTGTYEQYF. The CDR3 nucleotides are TGTGCCAGCAGCTTAGGGACGGGAACCTACGAGCAGTACTTC.

The V call is TRBV5-1, the J call TRBJ2-1, with 15 bases lining up with TRBD2. In germline, CDR1 is SGHRS, CDR2 YFSETQ. Losses at the gene ends were 4 bases for V and 0 bases for J; bases not matched to a gene: 5. The CDR3 covers 18 residues. The CDR3 reads CASSPGLAGGSSYNEQFF. The DNA for the CDR3 is TGCGCCAGCAGCCCCGGACTAGCGGGGGGGAGCTCCTACAATGAGCAGTTCTTC.

This chain uses TRBV10-1 with TRBJ1-5; tentatively, D is TRBD1 (5 bases). The germline V gene has CDR1 WNHNN and CDR2 SYGVQD (reference sequence). V shed 3 bases and J shed 1 base, with 7 bases lying between them. The CDR3 is 14 amino acids. The CDR3 nucleotides are TGCGCCAGCAGTGACCGGGACAGCAATCAGCCCCAGCATTTT. This sequence encodes CASSDRDSNQPQHF.

J is TRBJ2-3 and V is TRBV25-1; 12 nucleotides line up with TRBD2. Germline CDR1 reads MGHDK; CDR2 reads SYGVNS. V dropped 5 bases and J dropped 5; count of bases not matched to a gene: 2. This CDR3 is built from 14 residues. CDR3 DNA: TGTGCCAGCAGTCCGGGACTAGCGGGAGATACGCAGTATTTT. This codes for CASSPGLAGDTQYF.

V and J are TRBV2 and TRBJ2-7; 7 bases agree with TRBD2. In germline, CDR1 is SNHLY, CDR2 FYNNEI. The CDR3 extends over 16 amino acids. Trimming cost V 6 bases and J 0 bases; bases outside gene matches: 11. Written as DNA, the CDR3 is TGTGCCAGCAGGGAAAACCTAGCGGCGAGCTCCTACGAGCAGTACTTC. Protein product: CASRENLAASSYEQYF.

This rearrangement joins TRBV7-2 to TRBJ2-2; D gene uncertain. Germline V gene lookup returns CDR1 SGHTA and CDR2 FQGNSA. Trimming pared 1 base from V and 8 bases from J, leaving 5 bases between. This CDR3 is built from 12 residues. The CDR3 reads CASSLGSGELFF. In nucleotides, the CDR3 is TGTGCCAGCAGCTTAGGATCTGGGGAGCTGTTTTTT.

The genes are TRBV13 and TRBJ2-1; 12 bases map to TRBD2. This CDR3 is built from 15 residues. CDR1 is PRHDT, CDR2 FYEKMQ, per germline (reference sequence). Losses at the gene ends were 4 bases for V and 3 bases for J; bases not matched to a gene: 1. The CDR3 sequence: CASSSTSGSYNEQFF. The CDR3 DNA follows: TGTGCCAGCAGCTCGACTAGCGGGAGCTACAATGAGCAGTTCTTC.